The text below deals with one TCR beta chain. The antigen is undetermined. Positive CCR7 selection of CD45RO-negative cells yielded the naive CD8 cells, and terminally differentiated effector memory CD45RA+ cells were excluded. The entry originates in a study of shared clonotypes between healthy human individuals. In the study overall: Every donor yielded three CD4 naive, three CD4 memory, two CD8 naive and one CD8 memory plate. Findings and limits, study-wide: For naive CD4 cells, roughly 5% of clonotypes were shared across a handful of donors. A generally larger estimated richness was seen in naive subsets than in memory subsets.

The CDR3 has 17 amino acids. Trimming cost V 1 base and J 0 bases, with 12 bases left between them. Germline lookup yields CDR1 SNHLY and CDR2 FYNNEI. An assay was performed, and its level was deep. Clones were read by immunoSEQ multiplex PCR, and TCRdb kept only the in-frame ones, dropping some. The sample records around 2,000,000 clones, less than 95% being singletons. This TCR was sampled from a man between 18 and 29 years old in good health. The material sequenced was naive CD8+ T cells sorted from blood. This chain connects TRBV2 to TRBJ1-4, with a weak D call TRBD1 (5 bases). CDR3 DNA sequence: TGTGCCAGCAGTGAAGTGGGCAGGGAGACAACTAATGAAAAACTGTTTTTT. As protein: CASSEVGRETTNEKLFF.